The present entry profiles one T cell receptor beta chain with its context. The target antigen is unknown. Germline CDR1 is MNHEY and CDR2 is SVGAGI. CDR3 length: 12 residues. V lost 6 bases and J lost 2, with 7 bases in between. This table comes from immunoSEQ multiplex PCR, and its TCRdb copy is limited to in-frame clones, with some not included. The sample holds 120,000 or so clones, roughly 91% seen once. This record belongs to a study of T cell responses to AZD1222 COVID-19 vaccine. Study results and limitations: Within unmutated variant regions lay the reported targets of nearly half of spike-specific TCRs. At study baseline, merely five or six AZD1222 recipients were seropositive. CD4 TCRs linked to vaccination spanned spike, dominating at 160-218 and 743-854. Donors, mostly white British, included more females; clonal diversity was possibly underestimated.

This clonotype originated in an adult in good health. The material sequenced was peripheral blood, taken on day 0 of MenACWY control vaccination. The chain combines TRBV6-5 with TRBJ1-1, with D perhaps TRBD1 (5 bases). CDR3 sequence: CASSRDNTEAFF. CDR3 coding DNA: TGTGCCAGCAGCCGGGACAACACTGAAGCTTTCTTT.